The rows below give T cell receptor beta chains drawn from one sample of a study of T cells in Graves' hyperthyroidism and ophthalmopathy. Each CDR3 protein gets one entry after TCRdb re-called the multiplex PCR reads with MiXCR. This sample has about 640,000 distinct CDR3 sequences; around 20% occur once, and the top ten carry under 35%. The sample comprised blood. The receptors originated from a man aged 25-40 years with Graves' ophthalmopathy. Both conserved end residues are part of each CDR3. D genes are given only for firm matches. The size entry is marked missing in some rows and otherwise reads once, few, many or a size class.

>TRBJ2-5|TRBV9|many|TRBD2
TGTGCCAGCAGCGTAGTGGGACTAGCGGGAGGTGGAGAGACCCAGTACTTC
CASSVVGLAGGGETQYF
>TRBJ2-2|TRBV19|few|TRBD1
TGTGCCACCCTTGGGGGCCAGGGGGAAACCGGGGAGCTGTTTTTT
CATLGGQGETGELFF
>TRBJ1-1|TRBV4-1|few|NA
TGCGCCAGCACCCCGGTCGGGAGCATGAACACTGAAGCTTTCTTT
CASTPVGSMNTEAFF
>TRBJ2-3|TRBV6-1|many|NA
TGTGCCAGCAGGAGACAGAGCACAGATACGCAGTATTTT
CASRRQSTDTQYF
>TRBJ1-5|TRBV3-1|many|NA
TGTGCCAGCAGCCAAGGCGGCAATCAGCCCCAGCATTTT
CASSQGGNQPQHF
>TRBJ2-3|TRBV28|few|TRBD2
TGTGCCAGCAGTCCTCTAAGACTAGCGGGAGGTACAGATACGCAGTATTTT
CASSPLRLAGGTDTQYF
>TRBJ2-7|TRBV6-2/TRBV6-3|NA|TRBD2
TGTGCCAGCAGTCACCTAGCGGGAGGCTCATTCCTTTACGAGCAGTACTTC
CASSHLAGGSFLYEQYF
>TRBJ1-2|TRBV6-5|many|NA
TGTGCCAGCAGTTACTCCCTAGGGGTTAACTATGGCTACACCTTC
CASSYSLGVNYGYTF
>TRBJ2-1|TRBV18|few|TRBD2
TGTGCCAGCTCATCTGGACTAGCGGGAGAAGGTGAGCAGTTCTTC
CASSSGLAGEGEQFF
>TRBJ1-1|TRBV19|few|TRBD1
TGTGCCAGTAGTATATGGACAGGGGGCGCGTTAAACACTGAAGCTTTCTTT
CASSIWTGGALNTEAFF
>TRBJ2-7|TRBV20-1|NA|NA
TGCAGTGCTAGAGACCGACAGCCCGTCGGCTACGAGCAGTACTTC
CSARDRQPVGYEQYF
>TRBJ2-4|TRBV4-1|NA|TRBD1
TGCGCCAGCAGCCCCGGACAGGGGAACATTCAGTACTTC
CASSPGQGNIQYF
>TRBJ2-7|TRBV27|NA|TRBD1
TGTGCCAGCAGTGGAGGGACAGGGCTCTCCAAAGAGCAGTACTTC
CASSGGTGLSKEQYF
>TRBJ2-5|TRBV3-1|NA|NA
TGTGCCAGCAGCGTAGATAGAGCGGAGACCCAGTACTTC
CASSVDRAETQYF
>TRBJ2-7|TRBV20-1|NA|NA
TGCAGTGCTAGCGCAGGGTACGAAAACGAGCAGTACTTC
CSASAGYENEQYF
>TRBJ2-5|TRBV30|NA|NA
TGTGCCTGGAGTGGATGGTGGGGGGCAGAGACCCAGTACTTC
CAWSGWWGAETQYF
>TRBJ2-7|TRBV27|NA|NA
TGTGCCAGCATCAGGGACTGTGGCTACGAGCAGTACTTC
CASIRDCGYEQYF
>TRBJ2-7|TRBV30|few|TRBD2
TGTGCCTGGGGGCGCCCGGGACGGGGACTAGCGGATAGCTACGAGCAGTACTTC
CAWGRPGRGLADSYEQYF
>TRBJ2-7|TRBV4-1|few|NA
TGCGCCAGCAGCCAAGGAAGACCGGGACTCAACTCCTACGAGCAGTACTTC
CASSQGRPGLNSYEQYF
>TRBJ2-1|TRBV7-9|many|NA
TGTGCCAGCAGCTTTATTTCGAGCTCCTACAATGAGCAGTTCTTC
CASSFISSSYNEQFF
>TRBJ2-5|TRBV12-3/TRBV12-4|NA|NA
TGTGCCAGCAGTTTCGGGCGGGACGGAAAGACCCAGTACTTC
CASSFGRDGKTQYF
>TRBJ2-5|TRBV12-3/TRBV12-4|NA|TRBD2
TGTGCCAGCAGTACTAGCGGGAGGGCCTTTGAGACCCAGTACTTC
CASSTSGRAFETQYF
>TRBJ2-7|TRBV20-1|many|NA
TGCAGTGCTGGGGGTTTGGGACGAAAATCCTACGAGCAGTACTTC
CSAGGLGRKSYEQYF
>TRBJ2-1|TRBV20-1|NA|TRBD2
TGCAGTGCTGGGGGTGAAAAACTAGCGGGCGCCTACAGTGAGCAGTTCTTC
CSAGGEKLAGAYSEQFF
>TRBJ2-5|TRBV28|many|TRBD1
TGTGCCAGCAGTCAAAACAGGGGAGTAGGGGAAGAGACCCAGTACTTC
CASSQNRGVGEETQYF
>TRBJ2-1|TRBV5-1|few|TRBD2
TGCGCCAGCAGCTTGGAGTCTAGCGGGAGAAGCATGTTCTTC
CASSLESSGRSMFF
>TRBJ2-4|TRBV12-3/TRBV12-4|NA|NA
TGTGCCAGTGGGGACCTTCTGAGCAAAAACATTCAGTACTTC
CASGDLLSKNIQYF
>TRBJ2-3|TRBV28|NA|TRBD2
TGTGCCAGCATAACTAGCGGGAGGGCCACTACGCAGTATTTT
CASITSGRATTQYF
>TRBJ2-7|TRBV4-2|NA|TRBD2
TGTGCCAGCAGCCAAGATGAAGCGGCGGGAGGTAACGAGCAGTACTTC
CASSQDEAAGGNEQYF
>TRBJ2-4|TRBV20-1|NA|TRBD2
TGCAGTGCCCTAGGGGAAGCGGGAGGGCCGAACATTCAGTACTTC
CSALGEAGGPNIQYF
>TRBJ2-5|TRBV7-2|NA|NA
TGTGCCAGCAGCTTAGATCCGGTACAGGGCCAAGAGACCCAGTACTTC
CASSLDPVQGQETQYF
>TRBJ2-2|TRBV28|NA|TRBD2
TGTGCCAGCAGTTCCCCGGGACTAGCGGGAGGAAAGACCGGGGAGCTGTTTTTT
CASSSPGLAGGKTGELFF
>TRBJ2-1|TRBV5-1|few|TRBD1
TGCGCCAGCAGTTACGGACAGGGAGGTGTCGATGAGCAGTTCTTC
CASSYGQGGVDEQFF
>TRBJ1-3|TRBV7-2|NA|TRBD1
TGTGCCAGCAGTGGACAGGGGGCAAGAGGAGGAAACACCATATATTTT
CASSGQGARGGNTIYF
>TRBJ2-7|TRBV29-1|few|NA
TGCAGCGCGAGACAGGGACGAGCGGGACCCTCCTACGAGCAGTACTTC
CSARQGRAGPSYEQYF
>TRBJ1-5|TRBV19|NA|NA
TGTGCCAGTAGTATAGTGGTGGTTAGCAATCAGCCCCAGCATTTT
CASSIVVVSNQPQHF
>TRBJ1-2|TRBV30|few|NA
TGTGCCTGGAAACCCCCCTCGCAGGCAAACTATGGCTACACCTTC
CAWKPPSQANYGYTF
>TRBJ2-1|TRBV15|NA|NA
TGTGCCACCAGCAGAGATCAGGGCAATGAGCAGTTCTTC
CATSRDQGNEQFF
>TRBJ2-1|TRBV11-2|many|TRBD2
TGTGCCAGCAGCTGGGAGACTAGCGGGACTTACAATGAGCAGTTCTTC
CASSWETSGTYNEQFF